Sequencing of this T cell receptor (beta chain) was carried out in a study of T cell clusters in autoimmune cytopenias. One tube held mixed TRB-A and TRB-B primer pools for touch-down PCR. From its re-call of the multiplex PCR reads, TCRdb lists each CDR3 protein once, without DNA. The repertoire table contains around 9,700 distinct CDR3 sequences. TRB was amplified from roughly 270 ng of peripheral blood genomic DNA per sample. The sample was also reused in another study, on T cell repertoires in aging, cancer and after chemotherapy.

The origin of this receptor is a human donor in good health. Specimen: peripheral blood.

CDR3 sequence: CASSRNPGQGASTDTQYF. The chain recombines TRBV5-1 with TRBJ2-3; without DNA, the TCRdb call of TRBD1 cannot be checked. The V gene's germline CDR1 is SGHRS and CDR2 YFSETQ. The CDR3 contains 18 residues.